A selection of T cell receptor beta chains follows, all from one sample in a study of blood T cell repertoires in COVID-19. Assay used: immunoSEQ multiplex PCR; TCRdb lists only in-frame clones, some missing. The sample carries approximately 210,000 clones, approximately 90% recorded once. The sample comprised peripheral blood. The receptors originated from a man aged 50 or older with COVID-19, enrolled during active disease. Each CDR3 is given with its conserved first and last residue.

j_call | v_call | cdr3_aa
TRBJ2-5 | TRBV7-2 | CASSSTGGETQYF
TRBJ2-5 | TRBV24-1 | CATSASGSETQYF
TRBJ1-3 | TRBV2 | CASRPYRESSGNTIYF
TRBJ1-2 | TRBV6-5 | CASSGGRHGYTF
TRBJ2-5 | TRBV27 | CASSLGLAETQYF
TRBJ2-7 | TRBV7-8 | CASSPPRGGATYEQYF
TRBJ2-5 | TRBV6-5 | CASSYSASGVQETQYF
TRBJ1-4 | TRBV7-2 | CASSLAASGVDEKLFF
TRBJ1-2 | TRBV5-1 | CASSLEGAQGYTF
TRBJ2-1 | TRBV4-2 | CASSQGDSSYNEQFF
TRBJ1-5 | TRBV5-8 | CASSLRDRSNQPQHF
TRBJ1-2 | TRBV30 | CAWRRGPNYGYTF
TRBJ2-3 | TRBV2 | CASSEVGQASTDTQYF
TRBJ2-7 | TRBV18 | CASSPTSLAGLGSYEQYF
TRBJ2-3 | TRBV2 | CASRQLVNTDTQYF
TRBJ1-2 | TRBV19 | CASSIAQGASGYTF
TRBJ2-2 | TRBV15 | CATSRLRTGNTGELFF
TRBJ2-1 | TRBV7-6 | CASSLGLLRRRGSYNEQFF
TRBJ2-5 | TRBV4-1 | CAAGPGGYQETQYF
TRBJ1-3 | TRBV6-1 | CASSEALGTGAGNTIYF
TRBJ1-2 | TRBV7-9 | CASSQEWDRARSNYGYTF
TRBJ2-1 | TRBV27 | CASSFGGSSYNEQFF
TRBJ2-1 | TRBV7-2 | CASSLSTNEQFF
TRBJ1-2 | TRBV2 | CAWRDYGYTF
TRBJ1-5 | TRBV7-8 | CASSLEGQGNYQPQHF